These 22 T cell receptor beta chains share one sample of origin, sequenced in a study of T cell responses to AZD1222 COVID-19 vaccine. Using immunoSEQ multiplex PCR, the repertoire was profiled, and TCRdb retains in-frame clones only, with some absent. Of around 180,000 clones in the sample, just over 85% were seen once. The input for sequencing was peripheral blood, taken on day 0 of AZD1222 vaccination. The receptors here all came from an adult in good health.

The chain links TRBV11-3 to TRBJ2-1; 10 bases fit TRBD2. The CDR3 runs to 16 residues. CDR1 is SGHNT, CDR2 YENEEA, per germline. J was trimmed by 4 bases and V by 4 bases; bases with no gene match: 7. This chain's CDR3 is CASSSKSGRGYNEQFF. DNA for the CDR3: TGTGCCAGCAGCTCCAAAAGCGGGAGGGGTTACAATGAGCAGTTCTTC. The complete variable domain, with remaining parts taken from reference TRBV11-3 and TRBJ2-1, reads EAGVVQSPRYKIIEKKQPVAFWCNPISGHNTLYWYLQNLGQGPELLIRYENEEAVDDSQLPKDRFSAERLKGVDSTLKIQPAELGDSAVYLCASSSKSGRGYNEQFFGPGTRLTVL.

This clone was counted a single time. This sequence joins TRBV2 and TRBJ1-1; perhaps TRBD1 as D (5 bases). This CDR3 has 12 amino acids. Germline CDR1 reads SNHLY; CDR2 reads FYNNEI. The germline V and J ends were trimmed by 3 bases and 4 bases, with 6 bases remaining between them. The CDR3 DNA is TGTGCCAGCAGTGATGGGGGCACTGAAGCTTTCTTT. It is translated as CASSDGGTEAFF.

This rearrangement joins TRBV5-1 to TRBJ1-5; D gene ambiguous. Germline CDR1 reads SGHRS; CDR2 reads YFSETQ. Trimming cost V 4 bases and J 7 bases, with 9 bases left between them. The CDR3 runs 12 residues. This CDR3 is CASSVTLQPQHF. In DNA form, the CDR3 reads TGCGCCAGCAGCGTGACACTCCAGCCCCAGCATTTT.

This chain connects TRBV7-8 to TRBJ1-5; no clear D. Per the germline V gene, CDR1 is SGHVS and CDR2 is FQNEAQ. V was cut by 2 bases and J by 1 base, with 6 bases left in between. This CDR3 spans 14 amino acids. In DNA form, the CDR3 reads TGTGCCAGCAGCTTAAGGCAGAGCAATCAGCCCCAGCATTTT. Translating it yields CASSLRQSNQPQHF. The full variable domain, with the rest looked up from reference TRBV7-8 and TRBJ1-5, is GAGVSQSPRYKVAKRGQDVALRCDPISGHVSLFWYQQALGQGPEFLTYFQNEAQLDKSGLPSDRFFAERPEGSVSTLKIQRTQQEDSAVYLCASSLRQSNQPQHFGDGTRLSIL.

This chain joins TRBV4-3 and TRBJ1-3; tentatively, D is TRBD1 (6 bases). Germline CDR1 LGHNA, CDR2 YSLEER. The CDR3 totals 17 residues. V lost 0 bases, J lost 2 bases, and 14 bases lay in between. The DNA for the CDR3 is TGCGCCAGCAGCCAAGATGCAGGGGCCTCAGCTGGAAACACCATATATTTT. Translating gives CASSQDAGASAGNTIYF.

V is TRBV5-6 and J is TRBJ1-5; D is possibly TRBD1 (6 bases). CDR3 size: 14 residues. In germline, CDR1 is SGHDT, CDR2 YYEEEE. Between the trimmed V and J ends, which lost 5 bases and 0 bases, there was a span of 9 bases. The CDR3: CASSRGISNQPQHF. CDR3 DNA sequence: TGTGCCAGCAGTAGGGGGATTAGCAATCAGCCCCAGCATTTT.

The rearrangement uses TRBV5-1 and TRBJ1-2; D call uncertain. The V gene's germline CDR1 is SGHRS and CDR2 YFSETQ. With 0 bases removed from V and 6 bases from J, the gap between germline ends came to 6 bases. This CDR3 has 12 amino acids. This CDR3 is CASSLGPDGYTF. As DNA, the CDR3 is TGCGCCAGCAGCTTGGGGCCAGATGGCTACACCTTC.

The rearrangement uses TRBV10-2 and TRBJ1-4, with D tentatively TRBD1 (5 bases). V was clipped by 6 bases and J by 8 bases, with 19 bases between them. CDR1 and CDR2 (germline): WSHSY, SAAADI. The CDR3 is 15 residues long. CDR3 in amino acids: CASRSYMVGEEKLFF. DNA of the CDR3: TGCGCCAGCAGGTCCTACATGGTGGGGGAAGAAAAACTGTTTTTT.

The rearrangement uses TRBV30 and TRBJ1-3; no clear D. The CDR3 sequence is 13 residues long. Trimming shortened V by 0 bases and J by 6 bases, and 9 bases separated the two germline ends. Germline V CDR1 and CDR2: GTSNPN, SVGIG (reference sequence). The CDR3 DNA reads as TGTGCCTGGAGTGTACCCTGGCCAAACACCATATATTTT. Amino acids: CAWSVPWPNTIYF.

This sequence joins TRBV6-1 and TRBJ1-5; D uncertain. The CDR3 length is 17 residues. The germline V gene has CDR1 MNHNS and CDR2 SASEGT. Trimming removed 4 bases at V and 0 bases at J, with 16 bases between. The CDR3 DNA sequence: TGTGCCAGCAGTGGGGTAGGGCGCTTCTATAGCAATCAGCCCCAGCATTTT. This sequence encodes CASSGVGRFYSNQPQHF.

The table lists this clone with a few counts. This chain connects TRBV5-6 to TRBJ1-5, with 7 nucleotides matching TRBD1. This CDR3 contains 15 residues. Germline assignment: CDR1 SGHDT and CDR2 YYEEEE. V shed 0 bases and J 7 bases; nucleotides not matched to a gene: 7. Written as DNA, the CDR3 is TGTGCCAGCAGCTTGGGCAGGGGGGTCATCCAGCCCCAGCATTTT. Its protein is CASSLGRGVIQPQHF.

This clone was detected only once. The CDR3 DNA is TGTGCCAGCAGCCAAACGGGCCCCTTCCAGGGGCCCCAGCATTTT. Amino acids: CASSQTGPFQGPQHF. V usage is TRBV2 and J usage is TRBJ1-5, with D perhaps TRBD1 (5 bases). Trimming removed 6 bases from V and 9 bases from J, with 21 bases in between. The germline CDR1 and CDR2 sequences are SNHLY and FYNNEI. There are 15 residues in the CDR3.

The CDR3 coding sequence is TGTGCCAGCAGTGAATGGGACAGGGATCTCGGCTATGGCTACACCTTC. Its protein product is CASSEWDRDLGYGYTF. This chain joins TRBV2 and TRBJ1-2, with 9 bases identical to TRBD1. CDR1 and CDR2 (germline): SNHLY, FYNNEI. The junction had 8 bases not matched to a gene; V was cut back by 2 bases and J by 4 bases. This CDR3 has 16 residues.

This clone was detected once. This chain uses TRBV6-5 with TRBJ1-2; 11 nucleotides agree with TRBD1. Germline V gene lookup returns CDR1 MNHEY and CDR2 SVGAGI. The CDR3 totals 13 residues. V lost 10 bases, J lost 7 bases, and 8 bases stayed unmatched. The CDR3 DNA reads as TGTGCCACTCGCCGGGACAGGGGGACTGGCTACACCTTC. This encodes CATRRDRGTGYTF.

CDR3 residues: CASSRGLAGGGELFF. DNA for the CDR3: TGTGCCAGCAGCCGAGGACTAGCGGGAGGCGGGGAGCTGTTTTTT. This rearrangement joins TRBV3-1 (or the pseudogene TRBV3-2) to TRBJ2-2; 14 nucleotides line up with TRBD2. Looked up from germline, CDR1 is LGHDT and CDR2 is YNNKEL (reference sequence). V lost 4 bases to trimming and J lost 7 bases; unmatched junction nucleotides: 2. The CDR3 extends over 15 amino acids.

As regards this clone: Other DNA variants within this sample encode the same CDR3. The chain uses TRBV27 and TRBJ1-5; TRBD1 aligns across 7 bases. The germline CDR1 and CDR2 sequences are MNHEY and SMNVEV (reference sequence). Losses at the gene ends were 3 bases for V and 3 bases for J; bases not matched to a gene: 2. The CDR3 is made up of 14 amino acids. Written as DNA, the CDR3 is TGTGCCAGCAGTTTGCAGGGGGTCAATCAGCCCCAGCATTTT. This encodes CASSLQGVNQPQHF.

The gene calls are TRBV19 and TRBJ2-7, with D possibly matching TRBD2 (5 bases). Germline CDR1 is LNHDA and CDR2 is SQIVND (reference sequence). This CDR3 comprises 14 residues. Trimming left V 5 bases short and J 2 bases short, with 13 bases between. The DNA for the CDR3 is TGTGCCAGTAGTCCGAGGACTTCCACCTACGAGCAGTACTTC. Protein: CASSPRTSTYEQYF.

V is TRBV4-2 and J is TRBJ1-4; D gene ambiguous. The germline V gene has CDR1 LGHNA and CDR2 YNFKEQ. CDR3 length equals 15 residues. V shed 0 bases and J shed 8 bases, with 13 bases lying between them. CDR3 coding DNA: TGTGCCAGCAGCCAAGAAGGTACTTTAGGGGAAAAACTGTTTTTT. It yields the protein CASSQEGTLGEKLFF.

The genes are TRBV10-1 and TRBJ1-1; 8 nucleotides match TRBD1. With V trimmed by 2 bases and J by 4 bases, 3 bases remained unmatched. The CDR3 sequence is 14 residues long. The germline gives CDR1 WNHNN, CDR2 SYGVQD (reference sequence). For the CDR3, the DNA is TGCGCCAGCAGTGAGCGGACAGGGCTCACTGAAGCTTTCTTT. Amino acid sequence: CASSERTGLTEAFF.

This chain joins TRBV6-1 and TRBJ1-5, with 9 positions matching TRBD1. The CDR3 runs to 16 residues. The ends lost 2 bases at V and 6 bases at J; junction bases unmatched: 8. Looked up from germline, CDR1 is MNHNS and CDR2 is SASEGT. The CDR3 sequence is CASSEPWDRVIQPQHF. CDR3 nucleotide sequence: TGTGCCAGCAGTGAACCCTGGGACAGGGTAATTCAGCCCCAGCATTTT.

This clone turned up a few times. The chain couples TRBV14 to TRBJ1-6, with D possibly matching TRBD1 (6 bases). The CDR3 consists of 15 residues. V lost 5 bases and J 3 bases, leaving 11 bases between the germline ends. The V gene's germline CDR1 is SGHDN and CDR2 FVKESK. This chain's CDR3 is CASSWGRIYNSPLHF. As DNA, the CDR3 is TGTGCCAGCAGCTGGGGGCGGATCTATAATTCACCCCTCCACTTT. The variable domain in full, completed from reference TRBV14 and TRBJ1-6, reads EAGVTQFPSHSVIEKGQTVTLRCDPISGHDNLYWYRRVMGKEIKFLLHFVKESKQDESGMPNNRFLAERTGGTYSTLKVQPAELEDSGVYFCASSWGRIYNSPLHFGNGTRLTVT.

The chain is built from TRBV19 and TRBJ1-2; a weak D match, TRBD1 (6 bases). In germline, CDR1 is LNHDA, CDR2 SQIVND (reference sequence). Deletions cut 6 bases from V and 2 bases from J, with 10 bases between. The CDR3 spans 13 residues. The DNA of the CDR3 is TGTGCCAGTAGGCGACAGGAAAACTATGGCTACACCTTC. Protein: CASRRQENYGYTF.